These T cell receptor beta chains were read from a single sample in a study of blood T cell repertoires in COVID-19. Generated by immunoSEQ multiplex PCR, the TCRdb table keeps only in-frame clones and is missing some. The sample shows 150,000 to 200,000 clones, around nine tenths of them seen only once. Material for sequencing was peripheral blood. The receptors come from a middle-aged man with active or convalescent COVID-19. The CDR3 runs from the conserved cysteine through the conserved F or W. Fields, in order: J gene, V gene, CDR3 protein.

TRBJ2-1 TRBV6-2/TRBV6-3 CASSYFTQGEQFF
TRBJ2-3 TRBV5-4 CASRGDRAEYPDTQYF
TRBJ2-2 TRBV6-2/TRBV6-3 CASSFLTGELFF
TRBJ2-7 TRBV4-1 CASSQAEQGSYEQYF
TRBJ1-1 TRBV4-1 CASSQVGEGNTEAFF
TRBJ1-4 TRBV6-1 CASSEMGGGYEKLFF
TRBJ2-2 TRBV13 CASSLSPGLAGGNTGELFF
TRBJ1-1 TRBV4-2 CASSQVRMGGDTEAFF
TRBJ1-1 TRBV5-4 CASSPAATGNTEAFF
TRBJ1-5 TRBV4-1 CASSQDHGSNQPQHF
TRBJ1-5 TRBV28 CAIQRGWSQPQHF